These T cell receptor beta chains were read from a single sample in a study of CD8+CD57+ T cells in acquired aplastic anemia. TCRdb itself ran the reads through MiXCR, one entry per CDR3 protein. The sample has tens of thousands of distinct CDR3 sequences; less than 60% are singletons. The sample was sorted CD4+, CD8+, or CD8+CD57+ T cells (not recorded which) from PBMCs. These receptors all come from a human donor in good health, serving as a control. Both conserved end residues are part of each CDR3. The order of the fields is V gene, clone size, CDR3 length, D gene, J gene, CDR3 DNA, CDR3 protein. A D gene is named only where the DNA matches it firmly. Clone size, where shown, is once, few, many, or a class for clones that have expanded.

>TRBV25-1|many|13|-|TRBJ2-2
TGTGCCAGCAGTGAATTCCAAGCCGGGGAGCTGTTTTTT
CASSEFQAGELFF
>TRBV25-1|-|15|TRBD1|TRBJ2-7
TGTGCCAGCAGTCCCCAGGGACAGGGGGTTTACGGGCAGTACTTC
CASSPQGQGVYGQYF
>TRBV4-1|-|18|-|TRBJ2-7
TGCGCCAGCAGCCACCATAGGGCCTCGGGCGGGGAGCTGTTCGAGCAGTACTTC
CASSHHRASGGELFEQYF
>TRBV4-1|few|16|-|TRBJ2-2
TGCGCCAGCAGCCAAGATTGGGAGTTGGTTTCCGGGGAGCTGTTTTTT
CASSQDWELVSGELFF
>TRBV6-1|many|12|-|TRBJ1-5
TGTGCCAGCAGTGACACTCCTCAGCCCCAGCATTTT
CASSDTPQPQHF
>TRBV11-3|many|15|-|TRBJ1-2
TGTGCCAGCAGCACCCGTGGAGGGATAAACTATGGCTACACCTTC
CASSTRGGINYGYTF
>TRBV20-1|few|16|TRBD2|TRBJ2-1
TGCAGTGCTATCGAGCTGGGGACTAGCGGATACAATGAGCAGTTCTTC
CSAIELGTSGYNEQFF
>TRBV25-1|many|14|-|TRBJ2-3
TGCGCCAGCAGTGAGTCTGCTCGGCCAGATACGCAGTATTTT
CASSESARPDTQYF
>TRBV2|few|15|-|TRBJ2-5
TGTGCCAGCAAGGGCAGCTTACGGGGTCGGAAGACCCAGTACTTC
CASKGSLRGRKTQYF
>TRBV10-2|many|11|TRBD1|TRBJ1-1
TGCGCCAGCAGGTTACAGGGGGGAGCTTTCTTT
CASRLQGGAFF
>TRBV5-1|many|17|-|TRBJ2-7
TGCGCCAGCAGCACTACCCGGGCAGAGATGAGAATCTACGAGCAGTACTTC
CASSTTRAEMRIYEQYF
>TRBV6-6|many|15|TRBD1|TRBJ2-7
TGTGCCAGCAGTTACCCCGGACAGGACAGTTGGGAGCAGTACTTC
CASSYPGQDSWEQYF
>TRBV12-3/TRBV12-4|many|14|-|TRBJ2-7
TGTGCCAGCAGTTTAGCCCCGGCGGGCTACGAGCAGTACTTC
CASSLAPAGYEQYF
>TRBV15|-|16|-|TRBJ1-5
TGTGCCACCAGCAGAGACCGGCAGGGGTCCAATCAGCCCCAGCATTTT
CATSRDRQGSNQPQHF
>TRBV7-9|many|11|-|TRBJ2-1
TGTGCCAGCAGCCCCTACCTTGAGCAGTTCTTC
CASSPYLEQFF
>TRBV9|many|15|TRBD2|TRBJ2-7
TGTGCCAGCAGCGGTAGCGGGGGGGCCGCCGACGAGCAGTACTTC
CASSGSGGAADEQYF
>TRBV10-3|-|17|-|TRBJ2-7
TGTGCCATCAGTGAGTCGAACCTGGGCCAAGGGGGGTACGAGCAGTACTTC
CAISESNLGQGGYEQYF
>TRBV10-2|-|16|TRBD1|TRBJ2-2
TGCGCCAGCAGTGAGTCGGGACAGGTCGACACCGGGGAGCTGTTTTTT
CASSESGQVDTGELFF
>TRBV20-1|-|15|-|TRBJ2-7
TGCAGTGCTAGTCAAAGTTGGGCGAGCTCCTACGAGCAGTACTTC
CSASQSWASSYEQYF
>TRBV7-9|many|15|TRBD1|TRBJ1-1
TGTGCCAGCAGCCCCCGACAGGGTCGAAACACTGAAGCTTTCTTT
CASSPRQGRNTEAFF
>TRBV20-1|-|15|-|TRBJ2-3
TGCAGTGTAAATGGGCTAGCGGGACAGGGAGATACGCAGTATTTT
CSVNGLAGQGDTQYF
>TRBV6-4|many|13|-|TRBJ2-5
TGTGCCAGCAGTGAGGGGGACGGTGGGACCCAGTACTTC
CASSEGDGGTQYF
>TRBV29-1|many|12|-|TRBJ2-5
TGCAGCGATCAGGGGCCCCAAGAGACCCAGTACTTC
CSDQGPQETQYF
>TRBV30|many|13|-|TRBJ2-7
TGTGCCTGGAGTGCAGGGTTTGGGGGGGAGCAGTACTTC
CAWSAGFGGEQYF
>TRBV6-4|few|14|-|TRBJ2-1
TGTGCCAGCAGCCGGGACACAGAAAACAATGAGCAGTTCTTC
CASSRDTENNEQFF
>TRBV7-9|-|14|TRBD1|TRBJ1-2
TGTGCCAGCAGCTCCCAGGGGGCTGGCTATGGCTACACCTTC
CASSSQGAGYGYTF
>TRBV6-1|many|15|TRBD2|TRBJ2-3
TGTGCCAGCAGTGTGACTAGCGGGAGCACAGATACGCAGTATTTT
CASSVTSGSTDTQYF
>TRBV6-1|many|11|-|TRBJ2-7
TGTGCCAGCAGAGACAGTTACGAGCAGTACTTC
CASRDSYEQYF
>TRBV7-9|-|13|-|TRBJ2-3
TGTGCCAGCAGCTTCAAGTCGGCAGATACGCAGTATTTT
CASSFKSADTQYF
>TRBV5-5|many|12|-|TRBJ1-6
TGTGCCAGCAGCCCTACCGGGATCCCCCTCCACTTT
CASSPTGIPLHF
>TRBV9|many|16|-|TRBJ1-2
TGTGCCAGCAGCGCGTCCGGGACTGCCCTCCCCTATGGCTACACCTTC
CASSASGTALPYGYTF
>TRBV24-1|-|14|-|TRBJ2-1
TGTGCCACCAGTGTGGGTTTAATTGACAATGAGCAGTTCTTC
CATSVGLIDNEQFF
>TRBV7-9|-|15|-|TRBJ2-7
TGTGCCAGCAGCTATGTGGGCTCCCGGTCGGGGGAGCAGTACTTC
CASSYVGSRSGEQYF
>TRBV15|-|16|TRBD1|TRBJ1-2
TGTGCCACCAGCAGCCTTACTACAGGGGGAAGCTATGGCTACACCTTC
CATSSLTTGGSYGYTF
>TRBV7-9|many|16|-|TRBJ2-7
TGTGCCAGCAGCTCCCCCGGGACACTTGGTCGGAGCGAGCAGTACTTC
CASSSPGTLGRSEQYF
>TRBV24-1|-|17|TRBD1|TRBJ2-5
TGTGCCACCAGTGACCCAAGCCGACAGGGGCGGCAAGAGACCCAGTACTTC
CATSDPSRQGRQETQYF
>TRBV9|-|15|TRBD2|TRBJ2-3
TGTGCCAGCAGGTACGGGACTAGCGGAGGAGATACGCAGTATTTT
CASRYGTSGGDTQYF
>TRBV6-1|few|14|TRBD1|TRBJ1-1
TGTGCCAGCAGACATGGACAGGGGATCACTGAAGCTTTCTTT
CASRHGQGITEAFF
>TRBV4-1|-|15|TRBD1|TRBJ2-7
TGCGCCAGCAGCCAGGGCGGGACAGGGATCCACGAGCAGTACTTC
CASSQGGTGIHEQYF
>TRBV7-9|-|14|-|TRBJ1-2
TGTGCCAGCACACCCTTCCCGGGCTGGAATGGCTACACCTTC
CASTPFPGWNGYTF
>TRBV20-1|-|12|-|TRBJ1-3
TGCAGTGCCACTGGTGAAGGAAACACCATATATTTT
CSATGEGNTIYF
>TRBV18|-|17|-|TRBJ2-7
TGTGCCAGCTCACCATGGTCTCCAGGCGAACTTCACTACGAGCAGTACTTC
CASSPWSPGELHYEQYF
>TRBV25-1|-|17|TRBD1|TRBJ1-4
TGTGCCAGCATCCCCGGGACAGGGGACTGGATGGATGAAAAACTGTTTTTT
CASIPGTGDWMDEKLFF
>TRBV20-1|many|13|-|TRBJ2-7
TGCAGCGCAGTCGGCAAAAACTCCTACGAGCAGTACTTC
CSAVGKNSYEQYF
>TRBV15|few|14|-|TRBJ2-7
TGTGCCACCAGCAGACAAGGGACGAGCTACGAGCAGTACTTC
CATSRQGTSYEQYF
>TRBV29-1|-|14|TRBD1|TRBJ1-1
TGCAGCGTTGAAGAGAACCCAGGGGGCACTGAAGCTTTCTTT
CSVEENPGGTEAFF
>TRBV20-1|-|11|-|TRBJ1-4
TGCAGTGCAGCAACTAATGAAAAACTGTTTTTT
CSAATNEKLFF
>TRBV29-1|-|11|-|TRBJ1-3
TGCAGCGCCTTGGACGGAAACACCATATATTTT
CSALDGNTIYF
>TRBV25-1|many|16|TRBD2|TRBJ2-3
TGTGCCAGCAGCTTACAACTAGCGGGAGGACGGGATACGCAGTATTTT
CASSLQLAGGRDTQYF
>TRBV7-9|many|12|-|TRBJ1-1
TGTGCCAGCAGTTACATAGCCCCGGGGGCTTTCTTT
CASSYIAPGAFF
>TRBV19|-|15|TRBD1|TRBJ2-2
TGTGCCAGTAGTATCGGGACAGGGATCACCGGGGGGCCGTTTTTT
CASSIGTGITGGPFF
>TRBV15|few|14|-|TRBJ2-7
TGTGCCACCAGCAGAGGTCAGGGCGGCTACGAGCAGTACTTC
CATSRGQGGYEQYF
>TRBV10-3|-|13|-|TRBJ2-7
TGTGCCATCAGTGAGTCTTTAGGGGGAGAGCAGTACTTC
CAISESLGGEQYF
>TRBV15|-|15|TRBD1|TRBJ1-2
TGTGCCACCAGCAGAGACAGGGGGGAGCAGGCTGGCTACACCTTC
CATSRDRGEQAGYTF